The 16 T cell receptor beta chains listed next were all sequenced from one sample in a study of blood T cell repertoires in COVID-19. TCRdb keeps only in-frame clones here, not all; method: immunoSEQ multiplex PCR. The table shows roughly 37,000 clones, with about 80% occurring only once. The sequencing input was peripheral blood. Source of these receptors: a man aged 60 to 69 with active COVID-19.

This chain links TRBV5-4 with TRBJ1-6; D not certain. CDR3 size: 15 residues. Germline V lookup: CDR1 SGHNT, CDR2 YYREEE (reference sequence). The V and J ends lost 4 bases and 0 bases respectively, with 8 bases between them. The chain's CDR3 is CASSPGGSYNSPLHF. CDR3 bases: TGTGCCAGCAGCCCGGGAGGCTCCTATAATTCACCCCTCCACTTT.

This chain links TRBV28 with TRBJ1-6; D gene unclear. The CDR3 is 16 residues long. The ends were cut back, 7 bases at V and 7 bases at J, with 20 bases in the middle. The germline V gene has CDR1 MDHEN and CDR2 SYDVKM. DNA for the CDR3: TGTGCCAGCAACCTTTCCCCGGGGATTCGGAATTCACCCCTCCACTTT. Amino acid sequence: CASNLSPGIRNSPLHF.

The chain carries TRBV4-3 and TRBJ2-1; TRBD1 might be the D (6 bases). The length of the CDR3 is 13 residues. Germline lookup yields CDR1 LGHNA and CDR2 YSLEER. The ends were cut back, 1 base at V and 6 bases at J, with 7 bases in the middle. The CDR3 is CASSQGRGNEQFF. The DNA of the CDR3 is TGCGCCAGCAGCCAAGGCAGGGGCAATGAGCAGTTCTTC.

This chain joins TRBV7-2 and TRBJ1-6; D may be TRBD1 (5 bases). There are 15 residues in the CDR3. The V end was cut by 6 bases, the J end by 4 bases, with 13 bases between. Germline V gives CDR1 SGHTA, CDR2 FQGNSA. CDR3 in amino acids: CASRSGAVYNSPLHF. CDR3 DNA: TGTGCCAGCAGGTCTGGGGCAGTTTATAATTCACCCCTCCACTTT.

The chain recombines TRBV4-2 with TRBJ2-6; no definite D call. Germline-derived CDR1 and CDR2 are LGHNA and YNFKEQ. The CDR3 runs 16 residues. V gave up 0 bases and J gave up 0 bases, with 6 bases separating them. The CDR3 is CASSQDSSSGANVLTF. As DNA, the CDR3 is TGTGCCAGCAGCCAAGATAGCAGCTCTGGGGCCAACGTCCTGACTTTC.

V usage is TRBV2 and J usage is TRBJ1-1, with TRBD1 identical over 9 bases. This CDR3 comprises 14 residues. Per the germline V gene, CDR1 is SNHLY and CDR2 is FYNNEI. The V gene end was trimmed by 6 bases and the J gene end by 4 bases; junction bases not matched to a gene: 6. In DNA, the CDR3 is TGTGCCAGCAGCGGGACAGGGAGAGGCACTGAAGCTTTCTTT. This codes for CASSGTGRGTEAFF.

V and J are TRBV3-1 (or the pseudogene TRBV3-2) and TRBJ1-2; 7 bases are a match to TRBD1. The germline gives CDR1 LGHDT, CDR2 YNNKEL (reference sequence). V trimming: 6 bases; J trimming: 8 bases; junction bases outside the gene matches: 6. The CDR3 contains 12 residues. The CDR3 DNA sequence: TGTGCCAGCAGTCACAACAGGGGCGGCTACACCTTC. This encodes CASSHNRGGYTF.

This clone has a handful of counts. V and J are TRBV28 and TRBJ1-1; 10 positions agree with TRBD1. J gave up 6 bases and V 5 bases, and 6 bases lay outside the gene matches. Germline CDR1 reads MDHEN; CDR2 reads SYDVKM. The CDR3 extends over 14 amino acids. The CDR3 here is CASSRGTGAAEAFF. As DNA, the CDR3 is TGTGCCAGCAGTCGGGGGACAGGGGCTGCTGAAGCTTTCTTT.

This clone was picked up a small number of times. The gene calls are TRBV4-3 and TRBJ2-7; 11 nucleotides match TRBD2. V lost 4 bases and J lost 7; bases outside the gene matches: 9. The CDR3 has 15 amino acids. CDR1 LGHNA and CDR2 YSLEER come from the germline V gene. CDR3: CASSLGRGLAAEQYF. CDR3 in DNA: TGCGCCAGCAGCCTGGGCCGGGGACTAGCGGCAGAGCAGTACTTC.

The V call is TRBV19, the J call TRBJ1-2; D possibly corresponds to TRBD1 (6 bases). The CDR3 extends over 16 amino acids. V gave up 3 bases and J gave up 0 bases, with 14 bases separating them. In germline, CDR1 is LNHDA, CDR2 SQIVND (reference sequence). In DNA, the CDR3 is TGTGCCAGTAGTATGGATAGGGGGAGAGCTAACTATGGCTACACCTTC. Translating gives CASSMDRGRANYGYTF.

This clone was picked up one time. V and J are TRBV9 and TRBJ2-3, with a tentative D call TRBD1 (5 bases). Germline V CDR1 and CDR2: SGDLS, YYNGEE. CDR3 length equals 15 residues. V lost 0 bases, J lost 2 bases, and 10 bases lay in between. CDR3 DNA: TGTGCCAGCAGCGTAGATCACAGGTTCACAGATACGCAGTATTTT. Amino acid sequence: CASSVDHRFTDTQYF.

This clone was found a few times. The rearrangement links TRBV19 to TRBJ1-5; TRBD1 matches 11 bases. The CDR3 totals 15 residues. Germline V gives CDR1 LNHDA, CDR2 SQIVND (reference sequence). The ends lost 7 bases at V and 6 bases at J; junction bases unmatched: 8. CDR3 nucleotide sequence: TGTGCCAGTACCTCGGACAGGGGGCTCGGTCAGCCCCAGCATTTT. This sequence encodes CASTSDRGLGQPQHF.

A few counts support this clone. The chain joins TRBV19 to TRBJ1-5; 8 nucleotides line up with TRBD1. The CDR3 loop spans 14 amino acids. Germline lookup yields CDR1 LNHDA and CDR2 SQIVND (reference sequence). Trimming at V came to 6 bases and at J to 6 bases, leaving 7 bases not matched to a gene. CDR3 nucleotide sequence: TGTGCCAGTAGAGGGACAGGTGGGACTCAGCCCCAGCATTTT. It specifies CASRGTGGTQPQHF.

This rearrangement joins TRBV28 to TRBJ1-6; TRBD1 might be the D (5 bases). Per germline, CDR1 MDHEN and CDR2 SYDVKM. Trimming removed 4 bases from V and 10 bases from J, with 23 bases in between. This CDR3 has 17 amino acids. CDR3 DNA: TGTGCCAGCAGTTGGGGTCTTAGATGGGGCTCTGGGTCACCCCTCCACTTT. As protein: CASSWGLRWGSGSPLHF.

This clone was picked up one time. The rearrangement uses TRBV7-2 and TRBJ2-3, with a possible D match to TRBD2 (7 bases). The germline V gene encodes CDR1 SGHTA and CDR2 FQGNSA. V gave up 3 bases and J gave up 12 bases, with 13 bases separating them. This CDR3 region has 12 residues. The CDR3, as DNA: TGTGCCAGCAGCTTTTTCGGGGGGCCCCAGTATTTT. It encodes CASSFFGGPQYF.

V gene TRBV5-1 combines with J gene TRBJ2-3; 14 nucleotides match TRBD2. This CDR3 spans 15 amino acids. J lost 9 bases, V lost 4 bases, and 7 bases had no gene match. Looked up from germline, CDR1 is SGHRS and CDR2 is YFSETQ. The CDR3: CASSEGLAGEGTQYF. CDR3 in DNA: TGCGCCAGCAGCGAGGGACTAGCGGGAGAGGGCACGCAGTATTTT.